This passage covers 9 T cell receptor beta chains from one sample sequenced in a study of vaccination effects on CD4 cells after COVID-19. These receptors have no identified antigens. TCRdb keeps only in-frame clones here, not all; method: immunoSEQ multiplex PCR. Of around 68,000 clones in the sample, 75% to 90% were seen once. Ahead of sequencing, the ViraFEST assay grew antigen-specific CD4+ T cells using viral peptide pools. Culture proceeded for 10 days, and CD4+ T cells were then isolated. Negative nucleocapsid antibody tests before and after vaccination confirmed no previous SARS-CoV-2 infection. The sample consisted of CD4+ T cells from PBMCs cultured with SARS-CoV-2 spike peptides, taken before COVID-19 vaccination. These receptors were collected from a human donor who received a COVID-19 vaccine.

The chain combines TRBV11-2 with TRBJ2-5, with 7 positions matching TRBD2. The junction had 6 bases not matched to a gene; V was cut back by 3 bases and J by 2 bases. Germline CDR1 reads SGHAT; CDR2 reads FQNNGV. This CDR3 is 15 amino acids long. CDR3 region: CASSFQWGGQETQYF. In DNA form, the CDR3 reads TGTGCCAGCAGCTTCCAGTGGGGGGGGCAAGAGACCCAGTACTTC.

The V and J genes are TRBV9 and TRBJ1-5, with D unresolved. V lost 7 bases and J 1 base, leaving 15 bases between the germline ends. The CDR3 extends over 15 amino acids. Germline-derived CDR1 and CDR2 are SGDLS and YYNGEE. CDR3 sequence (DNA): TGTGCCAGCGATCCGTTCCCGGGGAGCAATCAGCCCCAGCATTTT. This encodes CASDPFPGSNQPQHF.

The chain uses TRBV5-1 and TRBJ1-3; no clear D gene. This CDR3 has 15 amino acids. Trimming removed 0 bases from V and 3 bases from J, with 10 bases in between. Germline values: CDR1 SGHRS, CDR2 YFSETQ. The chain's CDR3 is CASSLGPVLGNTIYF. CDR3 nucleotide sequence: TGCGCCAGCAGCTTGGGCCCAGTCCTTGGAAACACCATATATTTT.

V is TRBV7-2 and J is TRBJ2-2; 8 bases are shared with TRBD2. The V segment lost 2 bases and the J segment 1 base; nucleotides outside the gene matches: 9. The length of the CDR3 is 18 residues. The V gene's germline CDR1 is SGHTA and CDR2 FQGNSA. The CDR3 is CASSLIALRGGNTGELFF. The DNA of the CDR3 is TGTGCCAGCAGCTTAATAGCCTTACGGGGGGGGAACACCGGGGAGCTGTTTTTT.

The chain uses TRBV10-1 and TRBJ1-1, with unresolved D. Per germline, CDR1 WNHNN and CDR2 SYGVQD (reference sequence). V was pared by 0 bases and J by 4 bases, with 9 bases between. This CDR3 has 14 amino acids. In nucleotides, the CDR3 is TGCGCCAGCAGTGAGTCCAGAGAAGCCACTGAAGCTTTCTTT. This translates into CASSESREATEAFF.

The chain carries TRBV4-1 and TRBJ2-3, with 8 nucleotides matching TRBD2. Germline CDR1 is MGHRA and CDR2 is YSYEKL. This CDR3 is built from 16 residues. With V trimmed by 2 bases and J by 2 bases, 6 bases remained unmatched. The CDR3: CASSQKLADFTDTQYF. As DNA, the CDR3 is TGCGCCAGCAGCCAAAAACTAGCGGACTTCACAGATACGCAGTATTTT.

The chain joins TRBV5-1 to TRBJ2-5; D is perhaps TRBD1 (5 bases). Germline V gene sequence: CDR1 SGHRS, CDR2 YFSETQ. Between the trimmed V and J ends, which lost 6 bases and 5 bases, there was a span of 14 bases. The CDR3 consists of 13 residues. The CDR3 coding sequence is TGCGCCAGCACCACAGGCGCTGGGGAGACCCAGTACTTC. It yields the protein CASTTGAGETQYF.

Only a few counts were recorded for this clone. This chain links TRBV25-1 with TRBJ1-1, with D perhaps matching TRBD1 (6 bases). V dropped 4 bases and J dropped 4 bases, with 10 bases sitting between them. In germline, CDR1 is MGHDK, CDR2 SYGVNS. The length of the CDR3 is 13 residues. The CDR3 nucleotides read TGTGCCAGCAGTGTGGGGGCTGTCACTGAAGCTTTCTTT. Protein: CASSVGAVTEAFF. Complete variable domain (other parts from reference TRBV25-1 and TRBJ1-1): EADIYQTPRYLVIGTGKKITLECSQTMGHDKMYWYQQDPGMELHLIHYSYGVNSTEKGDLSSESTVSRIRTEHFPLTLESARPSHTSQYLCASSVGAVTEAFFGQGTRLTVV.

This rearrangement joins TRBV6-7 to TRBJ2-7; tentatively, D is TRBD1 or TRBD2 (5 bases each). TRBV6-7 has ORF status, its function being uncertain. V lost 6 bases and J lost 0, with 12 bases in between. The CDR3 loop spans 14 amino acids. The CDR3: CASRSGTDSYEQYV. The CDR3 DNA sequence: TGTGCCAGCAGGTCCGGGACGGACTCCTACGAGCAGTACGTC.